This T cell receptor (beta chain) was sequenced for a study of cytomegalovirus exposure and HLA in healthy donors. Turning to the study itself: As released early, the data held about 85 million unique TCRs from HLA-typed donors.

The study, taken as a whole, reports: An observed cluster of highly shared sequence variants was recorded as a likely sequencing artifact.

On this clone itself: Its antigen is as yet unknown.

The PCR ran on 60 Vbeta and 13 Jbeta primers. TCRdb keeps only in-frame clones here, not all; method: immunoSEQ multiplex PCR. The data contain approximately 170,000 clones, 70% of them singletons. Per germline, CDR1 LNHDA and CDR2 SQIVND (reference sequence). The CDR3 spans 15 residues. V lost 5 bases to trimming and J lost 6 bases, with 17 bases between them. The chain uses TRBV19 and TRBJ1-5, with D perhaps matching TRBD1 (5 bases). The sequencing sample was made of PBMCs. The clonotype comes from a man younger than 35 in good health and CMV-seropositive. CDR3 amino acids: CASSGSAGRGQPQHF. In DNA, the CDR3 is TGTGCCAGTAGTGGCAGCGCAGGGAGGGGTCAGCCCCAGCATTTT.